Listed below are T cell receptor beta chains from one sample, sequenced in a study of CD8 T cells in ankylosing spondylitis. TCRdb fed the 5' RACE reads into MiXCR, producing one record per CDR3 protein. This sample has 750,000 to 850,000 distinct CDR3 sequences, with 10% to 15% found just once. The specimen sequenced was blood, either unsorted or a sorted T cell fraction (not recorded which). Source of these receptors: a male donor with ankylosing spondylitis. CDR3s include the opening cysteine and the closing phenylalanine or tryptophan. A D gene is named only where the DNA matches it firmly. Only part of the rows carry a size: once, few, many, or a class if the clone is expanded.

>TRBD2|few|TRBJ2-1|TRBV20-1
CSARARAGGSYNEQFF
TGCAGTGCTAGAGCCCGTGCGGGAGGCTCCTACAATGAGCAGTTCTTC
>TRBD1|many|TRBJ2-7|TRBV29-1
CSASGTGAYEQYF
TGCAGCGCCTCCGGGACAGGGGCCTACGAGCAGTACTTC
>.|few|TRBJ2-3|TRBV6-2/TRBV6-3
CATLPLSGPYTQYF
TGTGCCACCCTCCCCCTATCCGGACCTTATACGCAGTATTTT
>TRBD2|few|TRBJ2-3|TRBV29-1
CVGLEVDTQYF
TGCGTAGGACTAGAAGTGGATACGCAGTATTTT
>.|few|TRBJ2-2|TRBV5-1
CASSPAGVVNTGELFF
TGCGCCAGCAGCCCCGCAGGGGTGGTTAACACCGGGGAGCTGTTTTTT
>.|few|TRBJ1-2|TRBV10-3
CAISDEGGGYTF
TGTGCCATCAGTGACGAAGGGGGTGGCTACACCTTC
>.|many|TRBJ2-2|TRBV20-1
CSARTEGGSDTGELFF
TGCAGTGCTAGAACCGAGGGGGGAAGCGACACCGGGGAGCTGTTTTTT
>TRBD1|few|TRBJ2-7|TRBV7-9
CASSSRGHGSYEQYF
TGTGCCAGCAGCTCCAGGGGGCATGGCTCCTACGAGCAGTACTTC
>TRBD1|many|TRBJ2-1|TRBV5-1
CASSPQGATNNEQFF
TGCGCCAGCAGCCCCCAGGGGGCAACGAACAATGAGCAGTTCTTC
>.|.|TRBJ1-2|TRBV6-1
CASSRLGVINGYTF
TGTGCCAGCAGTAGGTTAGGGGTGATAAATGGCTACACCTTC
>TRBD1|.|TRBJ2-7|TRBV20-1
CSASSRTGLDEQYF
TGCAGTGCTAGTTCGCGGACAGGGCTCGACGAGCAGTACTTC
>.|.|TRBJ1-6|TRBV18
CASSWEEKGRSPLHF
TGTGCCAGCTCCTGGGAGGAAAAGGGACGTTCACCCCTCCACTTT
>TRBD2|few|TRBJ2-1|TRBV5-6
CASSRLERDYNEQFF
TGTGCCAGCAGCCGATTAGAGCGGGACTACAATGAGCAGTTCTTC
>.|.|TRBJ2-5|TRBV10-1
CASSPLLGETQYF
TGCGCCAGCAGTCCCTTACTGGGGGAGACCCAGTACTTC
>TRBD1|.|TRBJ2-1|TRBV6-1
CASRSDRGLNEQFF
TGTGCCAGCAGATCGGACAGGGGGCTCAATGAGCAGTTCTTC
>.|.|TRBJ2-1|TRBV5-5
CASSSIPDSDYNEQFF
TGTGCCAGCAGCTCAATCCCGGACAGTGATTACAATGAGCAGTTCTTC
>.|many|TRBJ2-1|TRBV29-1
CSVETQGVKQFF
TGCAGCGTTGAAACCCAGGGAGTAAAGCAGTTCTTC
>TRBD1|.|TRBJ1-5|TRBV12-3/TRBV12-4
CASSLRQGNNQPQHF
TGTGCCAGCAGTTTGAGACAGGGGAACAATCAGCCCCAGCATTTT
>.|few|TRBJ1-2|TRBV5-1
CASSNAGQNANYGYTF
TGCGCCAGCAGCAACGCCGGACAGAATGCTAACTATGGCTACACCTTC
>.|.|TRBJ1-6|TRBV6-1
CASSEQGISPLHF
TGTGCCAGCAGTGAACAGGGGATATCACCCCTCCACTTT
>.|.|TRBJ2-7|TRBV5-1
CASRPPGWIYEQYF
TGCGCCAGCAGGCCGCCGGGGTGGATCTACGAGCAGTACTTC
>.|.|TRBJ1-1|TRBV12-3/TRBV12-4
CASSFQQVNTEAFF
TGTGCCAGCAGTTTCCAGCAAGTTAACACTGAAGCTTTCTTT
>.|many|TRBJ2-7|TRBV28
CASSLGGTYEQYF
TGTGCCAGCAGCTTAGGGGGGACCTACGAGCAGTACTTC
>.|.|TRBJ2-1|TRBV5-1
CASSLAQGREFF
TGCGCCAGCAGCTTGGCCCAGGGGAGGGAGTTCTTC
>TRBD2|.|TRBJ2-1|TRBV6-2/TRBV6-3
CASSFRLAGAERVYEQFF
TGTGCCAGCAGTTTCCGACTAGCGGGAGCAGAACGGGTCTATGAGCAGTTCTTC
>.|few|TRBJ1-1|TRBV9
CASSPSEPMNTEAFF
TGTGCCAGCAGCCCGAGCGAGCCTATGAACACTGAAGCTTTCTTT
>.|.|TRBJ1-2|TRBV24-1
CATSDSPPGEGSNGYTF
TGTGCCACCAGTGATTCCCCCCCGGGGGAGGGTTCAAATGGCTACACCTTC
>.|few|TRBJ2-7|TRBV12-3/TRBV12-4
CASTRTASYEQYF
TGTGCCAGCACTCGGACAGCTTCCTACGAGCAGTACTTC
>TRBD2|few|TRBJ2-1|TRBV20-1
CSASQTSGGADEQFF
TGCAGTGCTTCCCAGACTAGCGGGGGTGCCGATGAGCAGTTCTTC
>.|.|TRBJ2-7|TRBV5-5
CASSLYRDRGYEQYF
TGTGCCAGCAGCTTGTACCGGGATCGCGGGTACGAGCAGTACTTC
>TRBD1|many|TRBJ2-2|TRBV19
CASSISVRTGTGATGELFF
TGTGCCAGTAGTATCAGTGTTAGAACCGGGACAGGGGCCACCGGGGAGCTGTTTTTT
>.|many|TRBJ2-3|TRBV20-1
CSARQAADTQYF
TGCAGTGCTAGGCAAGCGGCAGATACGCAGTATTTT
>.|few|TRBJ2-1|TRBV6-5
CASSTSGQGNEQFF
TGTGCCAGCAGTACCTCGGGGCAGGGGAATGAGCAGTTCTTC
>.|few|TRBJ2-3|TRBV20-1
CSAGPADTQYF
TGCAGTGCTGGACCGGCAGATACGCAGTATTTT
>.|many|TRBJ1-4|TRBV20-1
CSAAWENEKLFF
TGCAGTGCTGCATGGGAGAATGAAAAACTGTTTTTT